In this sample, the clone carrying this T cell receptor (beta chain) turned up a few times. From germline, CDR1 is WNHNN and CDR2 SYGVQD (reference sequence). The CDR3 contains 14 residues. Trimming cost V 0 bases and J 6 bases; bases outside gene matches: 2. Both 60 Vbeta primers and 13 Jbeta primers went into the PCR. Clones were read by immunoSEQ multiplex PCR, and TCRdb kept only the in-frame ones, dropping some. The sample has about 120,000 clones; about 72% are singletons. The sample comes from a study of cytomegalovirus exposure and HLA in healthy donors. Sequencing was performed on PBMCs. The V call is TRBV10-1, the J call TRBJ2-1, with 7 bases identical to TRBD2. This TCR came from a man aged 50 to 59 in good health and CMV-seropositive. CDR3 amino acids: CASSESTSSNEQFF. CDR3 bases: TGCGCCAGCAGTGAGTCGACTAGCAGCAATGAGCAGTTCTTC.